One and the same sample provided the 32 T cell receptor beta chains below, sequenced in a study of cytomegalovirus exposure and HLA in healthy donors. PCR primers comprised 60 Vbeta and 13 Jbeta primers. Data came from immunoSEQ multiplex PCR; TCRdb stores just in-frame clones and leaves some out. This table has approximately 54,000 clones, around 82% appearing once. Input material: PBMCs. These receptors all stem from a woman aged 18 to 35 in good health and CMV-seronegative.

The chain has TRBV5-4 and TRBJ1-2; D unclear. The CDR3 consists of 15 residues. V dropped 2 bases and J dropped 0 bases, with 11 bases sitting between them. CDR1 and CDR2 (germline): SGHNT, YYREEE (reference sequence). The CDR3 nucleotides read TGTGCCAGCAGCTTAGTTACAGCTTCTAACTATGGCTACACCTTC. Residues: CASSLVTASNYGYTF.

The CDR3 DNA reads as TGTGCCAGCAGCGGAGGACAGTCAAGTGAGCAGTTCTTC. Translation: CASSGGQSSEQFF. The chain is built from TRBV9 and TRBJ2-1; perhaps TRBD1 as D (6 bases). The germline gives CDR1 SGDLS, CDR2 YYNGEE. The CDR3 sequence is 13 residues long. V was cut by 3 bases and J by 9 bases, with 13 bases left in between.

This clone was counted a few times. The chain employs TRBV7-3 and TRBJ2-5; TRBD2 is a possible D gene (7 bases). V lost 2 bases and J lost 4, with 17 bases in between. Germline CDR1 and CDR2: SGHTA and FQGTGA. There are 16 residues in the CDR3. This chain's CDR3 is CASSLRSGGGGETQYF. CDR3 bases: TGTGCCAGCAGCTTACGTAGCGGAGGGGGGGGAGAGACCCAGTACTTC.

V is TRBV5-1 and J is TRBJ2-7; the D gene is possibly TRBD2 (6 bases). The germline V gene encodes CDR1 SGHRS and CDR2 YFSETQ. The length of the CDR3 is 16 residues. The V gene lost 0 bases and the J gene lost 2 bases, with 15 bases spanning the gap. The CDR3 DNA reads as TGCGCCAGCAGCTTGGGGGACTCCACAAAACCCTACGAGCAGTACTTC. Translating gives CASSLGDSTKPYEQYF.

This clone occurred once. The junction departs from the called germline gene at one end, perhaps through a read error. Other DNA sequences in the same sample also yield this CDR3. V is TRBV5-1 and J is TRBJ1-6; the D gene is possibly TRBD1 (5 bases). The CDR3 is made up of 14 amino acids. From germline, CDR1 is SGHRS and CDR2 YFSETQ. The CDR3 loop reads CASSSDSYNSPLHF. In DNA, the CDR3 is TGCGCCAGCAGCTCTGACAGCTATAATTCACCCCTCCACTTC. Based on the CDR3 plus reference TRBV5-1 and TRBJ1-6, the full variable domain is KAGVTQTPRYLIKTRGQQVTLSCSPISGHRSVSWYQQTPGQGLQFLFEYFSETQRNKGNFPGRFSGRQFSNSRSEMNVSTLELGDSALYLCASSSDSYNSPLHFGNGTRLTVT.

This sequence joins TRBV19 and TRBJ2-1; D call uncertain. CDR1 and CDR2 (germline): LNHDA, SQIVND (reference sequence). This CDR3 comprises 13 residues. V lost 2 bases to trimming and J lost 9 bases, with 11 bases between them. Written as DNA, the CDR3 is TGTGCCAGTAGTATAAGACTGACGGGTGAGCAGTTCTTC. It is translated as CASSIRLTGEQFF.

This chain joins TRBV5-1 and TRBJ2-2; 7 bases are a match to TRBD2. This CDR3 is built from 14 residues. Germline CDR1 is SGHRS and CDR2 is YFSETQ. The ends lost 4 bases at V and 7 bases at J; junction bases unmatched: 7. CDR3 loop: CASSPLADVGELFF. DNA of the CDR3: TGCGCCAGCAGCCCGCTAGCGGATGTCGGGGAGCTGTTTTTT.

The rearrangement uses TRBV4-1 and TRBJ2-7; tentative D call: TRBD2 (5 bases). Germline V gene sequence: CDR1 MGHRA, CDR2 YSYEKL. This CDR3 is built from 20 residues. V was pared by 0 bases and J by 5 bases, with 29 bases between. The CDR3 reads CASSQDPLAWKTMPDNEQYF. For the CDR3, the DNA is TGCGCCAGCAGCCAAGATCCCTTGGCGTGGAAGACTATGCCAGACAACGAGCAGTACTTC.

The chain joins TRBV27 to TRBJ2-5; TRBD1 is a possible D gene (6 bases). Trimming cost V 5 bases and J 7 bases, with 20 bases left between them. This CDR3 is 15 amino acids long. Germline loops: CDR1 MNHEY, CDR2 SMNVEV (reference sequence). DNA for the CDR3: TGTGCCAGCAGTGGCATCCGGGGACAAAGGGGGACCCAGTACTTC. The encoded protein is CASSGIRGQRGTQYF.

This rearrangement joins TRBV9 to TRBJ2-2, with a possible D match to TRBD1 (5 bases). Germline-derived CDR1 and CDR2 are SGDLS and YYNGEE. The ends were cut back, 1 base at V and 2 bases at J, with 9 bases in the middle. The CDR3 covers 15 residues. CDR3 DNA sequence: TGTGCCAGCAGCGTACGGCAGGGAAACACCGGGGAGCTGTTTTTT. Translation gives CASSVRQGNTGELFF.

The genes are TRBV19 and TRBJ2-7, with TRBD2 as a possible D gene (5 bases). Trimming removed 5 bases at V and 3 bases at J, with 14 bases between. Per germline, CDR1 LNHDA and CDR2 SQIVND (reference sequence). The CDR3 runs to 14 residues. This CDR3 reads CASSLYQAGYEQYF. The CDR3 DNA reads as TGTGCCAGTAGTCTATACCAGGCGGGCTACGAGCAGTACTTC. Based on the CDR3 plus reference TRBV19 and TRBJ2-7, the full variable domain is DGGITQSPKYLFRKEGQNVTLSCEQNLNHDAMYWYRQDPGQGLRLIYYSQIVNDFQKGDIAEGYSVSREKKESFPLTVTSAQKNPTAFYLCASSLYQAGYEQYFGPGTRLTVT.

On this clone itself: Compared with germline, one end of the junction differs, possibly owing to a read error. The sample contains more than one DNA sequence encoding this CDR3. This sequence joins TRBV11-2 and TRBJ2-1, with 9 bases matching TRBD2. The CDR3 covers 17 residues. CDR1 and CDR2 from the germline V gene are SGHAT and FQNNGV. CDR3 sequence: CASSLTSGALPYNEQFF. The CDR3 DNA reads as TGCGCCAGCAGCCTGACTAGCGGAGCACTCCCCTACAATGAGCAGTTCTTC.

V is TRBV10-2 and J is TRBJ2-2; perhaps TRBD2 as D (6 bases). Germline assignment: CDR1 WSHSY and CDR2 SAAADI. Between the trimmed V and J ends, which lost 6 bases and 6 bases, there was a span of 8 bases. The CDR3 sequence is 12 residues long. The CDR3 reads CASRSGSGELFF. The CDR3 bases are TGCGCCAGCAGGAGCGGGTCCGGGGAGCTGTTTTTT.

This clone was detected once. This chain links TRBV27 with TRBJ2-3; 8 bases agree with TRBD2. V lost 6 bases to trimming and J lost 9 bases; unmatched junction nucleotides: 11. CDR1 is MNHEY and CDR2 is SMNVEV in the germline V gene (reference sequence). The CDR3 totals 14 residues. DNA of the CDR3: TGTGCCAGCAGCTCCGGGGGGGCGGGGAGGACGCAGTATTTT. Translation gives CASSSGGAGRTQYF.

The count of this clone is one. This rearrangement joins TRBV11-3 to TRBJ2-3, with D possibly TRBD1 on 6 matching bases. CDR3 length equals 14 residues. Trimming took off 6 bases at V and 0 bases at J, with 10 bases between the two ends. Germline-derived CDR1 and CDR2 are SGHNT and YENEEA. The CDR3 DNA follows: TGTGCCAGCAGTTGGGGGCCGAGCACAGATACGCAGTATTTT. The encoded protein is CASSWGPSTDTQYF.

The rearrangement uses TRBV6-1 and TRBJ2-5; unclear D gene. CDR1 and CDR2 from the germline V gene are MNHNS and SASEGT. Trimming took 6 bases from V and 5 from J, leaving 16 bases between them. The CDR3 has 14 amino acids. CDR3 protein: CASSESLTMETQYF. CDR3 nucleotide sequence: TGTGCCAGCAGCGAATCCCTTACAATGGAGACCCAGTACTTC.

The chain employs TRBV15 and TRBJ2-3; 9 bases are a match to TRBD2. Germline lookup yields CDR1 LNHNV and CDR2 YYDKDF (reference sequence). V was clipped by 2 bases and J by 2 bases; unmatched bases: 5. The CDR3 is 16 residues long. The CDR3 bases are TGTGCCACCAGCAGACGCGGGAGGGCGAACACAGATACGCAGTATTTT. Translating it yields CATSRRGRANTDTQYF.

V usage is TRBV6-5 and J usage is TRBJ2-6, with D possibly TRBD2 on 5 matching bases. Germline V gene sequence: CDR1 MNHEY, CDR2 SVGAGI. The V gene lost 2 bases and the J gene lost 4 bases, with 6 bases spanning the gap. CDR3 length: 14 residues. CDR3 sequence reads: CASSYGGGANVLTF. As DNA, the CDR3 is TGTGCCAGCAGTTACGGAGGCGGGGCCAACGTCCTGACTTTC.

The rearrangement uses TRBV9 and TRBJ2-3; 8 bases are shared with TRBD2. The germline CDR1 and CDR2 sequences are SGDLS and YYNGEE. With V trimmed by 3 bases and J by 5 bases, 8 bases remained unmatched. This CDR3 spans 15 amino acids. The DNA of the CDR3 is TGTGCCAGCAGCGCTAGCGGGTGGCAGGTAGATACGCAGTATTTT. Protein product: CASSASGWQVDTQYF.

V is TRBV4-1 and J is TRBJ2-7, with D possibly being TRBD2 (5 bases). The germline CDR1 and CDR2 sequences are MGHRA and YSYEKL. V was cut by 0 bases and J by 1 base, with 10 bases left in between. The CDR3 is 15 residues long. CDR3 DNA sequence: TGCGCCAGCAGCCAAGAGAGACTACCATCCTACGAGCAGTACTTC. It translates to CASSQERLPSYEQYF.

The V gene is TRBV12-2, the J gene TRBJ2-7; the table gives TRBD1 as D, unverified against the DNA. TRBV12-2 is a recognized pseudogene. This CDR3 spans 16 amino acids. The CDR3 is CASRLTGTGSLAEQYF. The DNA for the CDR3 is TGTGCAAGTCGCTTGACCGGGACAGGGTCGCTCGCGGAGCAGTACTTC.

The V gene is TRBV6-1, the J gene TRBJ2-5; D is possibly TRBD1 (5 bases). The assigned J gene may be wrong: the sequence end matches TRBJ2-7 better. The CDR3 loop spans 13 amino acids. Per the germline V gene, CDR1 is MNHNS and CDR2 is SASEGT. The CDR3 DNA follows: TGTGCCAGCAGAGAGTCAGGGTCCTACGAGCAGTACTTC. Protein: CASRESGSYEQYF.

The chain joins TRBV7-9 to TRBJ2-7; D possibly corresponds to TRBD1 (6 bases). Trimming shortened V by 3 bases and J by 4 bases, and 13 bases separated the two germline ends. The CDR3 covers 14 residues. Germline CDR1 and CDR2: SEHNR and FQNEAQ (reference sequence). The CDR3 DNA follows: TGTGCCAGCAGCTTCGGCAACAGGGAGTACGAGCAGTACTTC. Amino acid sequence: CASSFGNREYEQYF.

V gene TRBV11-2 combines with J gene TRBJ1-3, with D hard to call. Germline V gene lookup returns CDR1 SGHAT and CDR2 FQNNGV. The length of the CDR3 is 16 residues. The V end was cut by 5 bases, the J end by 0 bases, with 14 bases between. The CDR3 bases are TGTGCCAGCAGCCTAGGGCCCGGCGGCTCTGGAAACACCATATATTTT. Its translation is CASSLGPGGSGNTIYF.

The DNA of the CDR3 is TGTGCCAGCAGCTTAAGTAGAGGGGGACTAGCGGGAGAAAGCGAGCAGTACTTC. Its protein product is CASSLSRGGLAGESEQYF. The chain couples TRBV7-3 to TRBJ2-7; 14 bases fit TRBD2. The CDR3 loop spans 18 amino acids. V lost 1 base, J lost 6 bases, and 11 bases stayed unmatched. CDR1 SGHTA and CDR2 FQGTGA come from the germline V gene.

This clone was seen a single time. This rearrangement joins TRBV6-5 to TRBJ1-3; tentatively, D is TRBD1 (5 bases). V was trimmed by 6 bases and J by 0 bases, leaving 12 bases between them. The CDR3 has 15 amino acids. The germline V gene has CDR1 MNHEY and CDR2 SVGAGI. CDR3 sequence reads: CASSPSDSSGNTIYF. Here the CDR3 DNA reads TGTGCCAGCAGCCCCTCCGACAGCTCTGGAAACACCATATATTTT.

The V and J genes are TRBV19 and TRBJ1-5; 8 positions match TRBD1. Losses at the gene ends were 0 bases for V and 7 bases for J; bases not matched to a gene: 5. The V gene's germline CDR1 is LNHDA and CDR2 SQIVND (reference sequence). This CDR3 has 15 amino acids. The CDR3 spells CASSIDGQGAQPQHF. The CDR3 nucleotides read TGTGCCAGTAGTATAGATGGCCAGGGGGCGCAGCCCCAGCATTTT.

Details on this clone: The germline gene is not matched at one end of the junction; a read error may be the cause. The chain joins TRBV14 to TRBJ2-5, with 9 bases aligning to TRBD1. CDR1 and CDR2 (germline): SGHDN, FVKESK. The CDR3 totals 15 residues. CDR3 sequence reads: CASSQAGTGQATQYF. The CDR3 DNA follows: TGTGCCAGCAGCCAAGCCGGGACAGGGCAAGCGACCCAGTACTTC.

The chain has TRBV19 and TRBJ2-5; 7 bases match TRBD1. This CDR3 spans 13 amino acids. Germline CDR1 LNHDA, CDR2 SQIVND (reference sequence). V dropped 6 bases and J dropped 2; count of bases not matched to a gene: 3. The CDR3: CASSRDSQETQYF. DNA for the CDR3: TGTGCCAGTAGCCGGGACAGTCAAGAGACCCAGTACTTC.

The chain uses TRBV11-2 and TRBJ2-1; 11 bases are a match to TRBD2. This CDR3 has 18 residues. J gave up 2 bases and V 5 bases, and 11 bases lay outside the gene matches. CDR1 SGHAT and CDR2 FQNNGV come from the germline V gene. CDR3 bases: TGTGCCAGCAGCCCGGGACTAGCGGAGGCACTAGCCTACAATGAGCAGTTCTTC. Protein product: CASSPGLAEALAYNEQFF.

The chain carries TRBV6-1 and TRBJ2-2; 9 bases fit TRBD1. This CDR3 is 15 amino acids long. J was trimmed by 3 bases and V by 4 bases; bases with no gene match: 3. Germline CDR1 reads MNHNS; CDR2 reads SASEGT. CDR3 amino acids: CASSVGTGHTGELFF. For the CDR3, the DNA is TGTGCCAGCAGTGTGGGGACAGGGCACACCGGGGAGCTGTTTTTT.

The V gene is TRBV19, the J gene TRBJ1-4; TRBD1 agrees at 10 bases. Germline trimming cut 4 bases from V and 11 bases from J; bases unmatched to any gene: 4. Germline values: CDR1 LNHDA, CDR2 SQIVND (reference sequence). CDR3 length: 13 amino acids. The CDR3 coding sequence is TGTGCCAGTAGTACGACAGGGGGCGAGAAACTGTTTTTT. Its translation: CASSTTGGEKLFF.